A selection of T cell receptor beta chains follows, all from one sample in a study of shared T cell receptors in the human thymus. TCRdb's copy holds only in-frame clones and misses some; the assay was immunoSEQ multiplex PCR. The sample shows roughly 660,000 clones, 88% of them seen only once. The sample was also linked to a second study, of human thymus T cells.

Source material: thymocytes. The receptors originated from a boy under two years old with a congenital heart defect. Both conserved end residues are part of each CDR3. The D gene is left open where the match is weak. Clone size appears in some rows only: once, few, many, or a class for an expanded clone.

j_call clone_size v_call d_call cdr3_aa cdr3_nt
TRBJ2-7 - TRBV10-1 TRBD2 CASSGPSGAGAAYEQYF TGCGCCAGCAGTGGCCCGTCCGGAGCGGGAGCTGCCTACGAGCAGTACTTC
TRBJ2-3 - TRBV9 - CASSVATTLGATQYF TGTGCCAGCAGCGTAGCGACGACTCTTGGGGCAACGCAGTATTTT
TRBJ2-1 once TRBV9 TRBD1 CASSLRQGGFSPRSYNEQFF TGTGCCAGCAGCCTGCGACAGGGTGGGTTCTCCCCCCGCTCCTACAATGAGCAGTTCTTC
TRBJ2-3 - TRBV29-1 TRBD2 CSFSRAGVREDTQYF TGCAGCTTCTCGAGAGCGGGAGTCCGGGAAGATACGCAGTATTTT
TRBJ1-1 - TRBV28 - CASTQGPEAFF TGTGCCAGCACCCAGGGGCCTGAAGCTTTCTTT
TRBJ2-4 - TRBV20-1 - CSARDRTTHSF TGCAGTGCTAGAGACCGGACTACTCATAGCTTC
TRBJ2-3 - TRBV25-1 - CASSDREADTQYF TGTGCCAGCAGTGACAGGGAAGCCGATACGCAGTATTTT
TRBJ2-1 - TRBV27 - CASSLRRPEYNEQFF TGTGCCAGCAGTTTAAGGAGGCCAGAATACAATGAGCAGTTCTTC
TRBJ2-7 - TRBV5-1 TRBD2 CASSPGRWDSGRKYEQYF TGCGCCAGCAGCCCCGGGAGGTGGGATAGCGGGAGGAAGTACGAGCAGTACTTC
TRBJ1-2 - TRBV14 TRBD1 CASSHGQGNGYTF TGTGCCAGCAGCCACGGACAGGGAAACGGCTACACCTTC
TRBJ1-1 - TRBV19 - CASSIGRVSFF TGTGCCAGTAGTATCGGCAGGGTTAGTTTCTTT
TRBJ2-1 once TRBV10-1 - CASSEGKGAEQFF TGCGCCAGCAGTGAGGGTAAAGGGGCCGAGCAGTTCTTC
TRBJ2-2 once TRBV4-1 - CASSQGGDLRAGELFF TGCGCCAGCAGCCAAGGCGGGGATCTCAGGGCCGGGGAGCTGTTTTTT
TRBJ2-1 - TRBV5-6 TRBD1 CASSWGTGGHNEQFF TGTGCCAGCAGCTGGGGGACAGGGGGCCACAATGAGCAGTTCTTC
TRBJ2-7 - TRBV7-2 TRBD1 CASSLVQGAYEQYF TGTGCCAGCAGCTTAGTACAGGGGGCCTACGAGCAGTACTTC
TRBJ1-4 - TRBV27 - CASDQVGAENEKLFF TGTGCCAGCGACCAGGTTGGGGCGGAGAATGAAAAACTGTTTTTT
TRBJ1-4 - TRBV7-9 - CASTIGGSTNEKLFF TGTGCCAGCACCATTGGCGGTTCAACTAATGAAAAACTGTTTTTT
TRBJ2-7 once TRBV5-6 TRBD1 CASSLTRTGGSYEQYF TGTGCCAGCAGCTTAACCAGGACAGGGGGGTCCTACGAGCAGTACTTC
TRBJ2-3 - TRBV19 TRBD2 CASNGATWEGTDTQYF TGTGCCAGCAACGGGGCTACGTGGGAGGGAACAGATACGCAGTATTTT
TRBJ2-1 - TRBV14 TRBD2 CASSQEGRLAGVYHEQFF TGTGCCAGCAGCCAAGAGGGGCGGCTAGCGGGAGTTTACCATGAGCAGTTCTTC
TRBJ2-5 once TRBV6-1 - CASGNRREYF TGTGCCAGCGGGAACAGGAGAGAGTACTTC
TRBJ1-1 - TRBV5-1 TRBD1 CASSLQGGTEAFF TGCGCCAGCAGCTTACAGGGGGGGACTGAAGCTTTCTTT
TRBJ2-1 few TRBV4-3 TRBD2 CASSPGGSGRVIF TGCGCCAGCAGCCCCGGGGGGAGCGGGAGGGTCATCTTC
TRBJ1-1 - TRBV10-1 TRBD1 CASSESRGPTEAFF TGCGCCAGCAGTGAGAGCAGGGGGCCCACTGAAGCTTTCTTT
TRBJ2-3 - TRBV25-1 TRBD2 CASSAGLADTQYF TGTGCCAGCAGCGCCGGACTAGCTGATACGCAGTATTTT